What follows describes a single T cell receptor beta chain. Its antigen is unidentified. This table comes from immunoSEQ multiplex PCR, and its TCRdb copy is limited to in-frame clones, with some not included. The table includes about 680,000 clones, 74% detected once. The data were taken from a study of shared clonotypes between healthy human individuals. Study-wide context: A couple of women and a few men aged 18 to 49 served as donors. Study outcomes and limitations: Naive CD4 clonotypes were shared across a handful of donors at roughly 5%.

Germline values: CDR1 SGHVS, CDR2 FNYEAQ. The ends were cut back, 5 bases at V and 6 bases at J, with 11 bases in the middle. The CDR3 runs to 13 residues. It was into CD45RA+ naive and CD45RA-negative memory subsets that the CD4+ cells were split. Sequenced material: memory CD4+ T cells sorted from blood. Stated subset: CD45RA-negative fraction. The clonotype was recovered from a woman in her twenties or thirties in good health. The chain is built from TRBV7-6 and TRBJ2-1; D gene uncertain. CDR3 bases: TGTGCCAGCAGCCCCCGACTTAGCAATGAGCAGTTCTTC. It specifies CASSPRLSNEQFF.